Included here is one T cell receptor (beta chain) sequence, with context. What antigen it recognizes has not been identified. Base qualities are missing; no much larger clone stands one base away. TCR beta repertoires were profiled from peripheral blood of 13 young patients with multiple sclerosis to demonstrate the VDJtools post-analysis software. Multiple sclerosis patients were children and adolescents aged 6 to 15 years. The data stem from a study of post-analysis software for immune sequencing data (dated by TCRdb to the mid-2010s). For the study in its entirety: Disease courses on record covered relapsing-remitting, secondary progressive and progressive-relapsing multiple sclerosis, though some patients had no subtype annotation. The patient repertoires were set against under 12 previously published healthy control repertoires from donors whose ages ranged from roughly 6 to 26 years. A subset of samples was prepared in parallel using single-end sample barcoding, then pooled and co-amplified after Illumina adapter ligation. Study-wide conclusions, independent of this receptor: When samples were clustered directly using the F measure, samples prepared in the same batch co-clustered strongly, which prompted a batch-effect correction. Normalized Chao1 diversity was significantly lower in multiple sclerosis patients than controls, suggesting substantial peripheral T-cell clonal expansion. The multiple sclerosis patient group was slightly younger than the control group. Significantly higher frequencies in patients than in controls were found for a handful of TRBV segments, including TRBV5-6, TRBV5-1 and TRBV20-1.

The CDR3 starts with the cysteine, ends with the phenylalanine, and has 15 residues. The retained sequence is limited to the CDR3, 45 bases, with the frame set at the first base. V loses 2 bases, J loses 8 bases, and the germline ends lie 13 bases apart. Libraries were built with PCR. The sequencer listed for this sample is Illumina HiSeq 2500. Unique molecular identifiers were incorporated into TCR beta cDNA libraries to reduce PCR and sequencing biases. Some 500,000 cDNA molecules were obtained for every 1 to 10 million input T cells, so each molecule roughly corresponded to one T cell. The same protocol used for the earlier healthy control dataset was applied to prepare and sequence the patient libraries. Samples belonging to the same batch were prepared together, multiplexed and sequenced on a shared HiSeq lane. Per the authors' processing: Raw barcoded reads were processed with MIGEC, and single-read molecular identifier groups were discarded before consensus assembly and CDR3 extraction. Clonotype tables were post-analysed with VDJtools, and diversity was normalized by down-sampling all datasets to the smallest sample size. In repertoire overlap clustering, CDR3 amino acid sequences, but not nucleotide sequences, were matched to correct batch-related cross-sample contamination. In-frame beta chains were kept once TCRdb had trimmed the public reads at Q25 with fastp and called clones with MiXCR. Identical CDR3 proteins give one entry, which carries the most common genes and DNA. The authors' filters were not applied to this entry. The sample table holds about 680,000 distinct CDR3 sequences, of which 59% were seen once. 11% of the sample is in the top ten clones.

The sequence came from a girl aged 2-10 years with multiple sclerosis. Sample: blood. The sequence links TRBV12-3 or TRBV12-4 to TRBJ1-6; the D gene is perhaps TRBD1, on 5 matching bases. The CDR3 amino acid sequence is: CASSLYQGSDSPLHF. The nucleotide sequence reads as follows: TGTGCCAGCAGTTTATATCAGGGAAGCGATTCACCCCTCCACTTT.